These 19 T cell receptor beta chains came from one sample sequenced in a study of T cell repertoires in cytomegalovirus infection. Their recognized antigens are unknown. Each CDR3 protein is one row after TCRdb ran MiXCR on the reads. The table includes approximately 730,000 distinct CDR3 sequences, about 28% detected once. The sequencing used cultured CD8+ T cells from PBMCs, collected from culture after CMV antigen stimulation. These receptors came from a human donor in good health (CMV status not recorded). Some clones in this sample may be carry-over from other donors' samples.

J is TRBJ1-2 and V is TRBV10-3; tentative D call: TRBD1 (5 bases). The CDR3 spans 15 residues. Trimming took 6 bases from V and 8 from J, leaving 22 bases between them. CDR1 is ENHRY and CDR2 is SYGVKD in the germline V gene. The CDR3 DNA reads TGTGCCATCAGCCCCCCTTCGGGGACCCGAGGAGGCTACACCTTC. As protein: CAISPPSGTRGGYTF.

This clonotype showed up just a few times. The V call is TRBV11-3, the J call TRBJ2-1; TRBD2 matches 8 bases. Germline CDR1 is SGHNT and CDR2 is YENEEA. This CDR3 region has 14 residues. V was pared by 5 bases and J by 5 bases, with 5 bases of the junction left unmatched. In nucleotides, the CDR3 is TGTGCCAGCAGCGAGGGAGCGGGAGACAATGAGCAGTTCTTC. Translation gives CASSEGAGDNEQFF.

The rearrangement uses TRBV19 and TRBJ1-1; 9 nucleotides agree with TRBD1. With 9 bases clipped from V and 6 bases from J, the junction kept 17 bases outside the gene matches. The germline CDR1 and CDR2 sequences are LNHDA and SQIVND (reference sequence). The length of the CDR3 is 16 residues. The CDR3 sequence is CASTWVWDREGAEAFF. The CDR3 DNA reads TGTGCCAGCACCTGGGTCTGGGACAGGGAAGGAGCTGAAGCTTTCTTT. The whole variable domain, remainder taken from reference TRBV19 and TRBJ1-1, is DGGITQSPKYLFRKEGQNVTLSCEQNLNHDAMYWYRQDPGQGLRLIYYSQIVNDFQKGDIAEGYSVSREKKESFPLTVTSAQKNPTAFYLCASTWVWDREGAEAFFGQGTRLTVV.

This clonotype was detected once. The chain joins TRBV10-3 to TRBJ2-2, with D tentatively TRBD1 (6 bases). The germline V gene encodes CDR1 ENHRY and CDR2 SYGVKD. The V end lost 6 bases, the J end lost 4 bases, and 18 bases lay between the germline ends. The CDR3 runs to 16 residues. Written as DNA, the CDR3 is TGTGCCATCAGACCGACAGGCTGGGCGGGCACCGGGGAGCTGTTTTTT. Protein sequence: CAIRPTGWAGTGELFF.

The rearrangement links TRBV3-1 to TRBJ1-2; 7 bases match TRBD1. Germline V gene data show CDR1 as LGHDT and CDR2 as YNNKEL (reference sequence). V was pared by 5 bases and J by 6 bases, with 12 bases of the junction left unmatched. CDR3 length: 15 residues. CDR3 coding DNA: TGTGCCAGCAGCGAAAGGGGGCAGGGAAGGGATGGCTACACCTTC. As protein: CASSERGQGRDGYTF.

This clonotype was recorded at least ten times. This chain connects TRBV7-9 to TRBJ2-4; D gene ambiguous. CDR1 and CDR2 (germline): SEHNR, FQNEAQ (reference sequence). This CDR3 region has 14 residues. V was clipped by 1 base and J by 9 bases, with 13 bases between them. The DNA for the CDR3 is TGTGCCAGCAGCTTAGGGACCCCCACTATCATTCAGTACTTC. Translating it yields CASSLGTPTIIQYF.

The sample holds one count of this clonotype. This rearrangement joins TRBV13 to TRBJ1-5; tentative D call: TRBD1 (6 bases). Looked up from germline, CDR1 is PRHDT and CDR2 is FYEKMQ (reference sequence). There are 15 residues in the CDR3. The V end lost 5 bases, the J end lost 2 bases, and 13 bases lay between the germline ends. The CDR3 loop is CASSGAGDGNQPQHF. Written as DNA, the CDR3 is TGTGCCAGCAGCGGGGCAGGGGATGGCAATCAGCCCCAGCATTTT.

A note on this clonotype: A read error may produce the germline difference seen at one junction end. This chain uses TRBV7-9 with TRBJ2-1; D tentatively fits TRBD1 or TRBD2 (6 bases each). Germline V gene data show CDR1 as SEHNR and CDR2 as FQNEAQ (reference sequence). The CDR3 is 15 residues long. The CDR3 region is CASSLPGAAHNEQFF. CDR3 sequence (DNA): TGTGCTAGCAGCTTACCGGGGGCGGCCCACAATGAGCAGTTCTTC.

The sample holds many counts of this clonotype. The chain is built from TRBV7-6 and TRBJ2-2; 7 bases are shared with TRBD2. The CDR3 is 13 residues long. V dropped 5 bases and J dropped 5; count of bases not matched to a gene: 2. Germline loops: CDR1 SGHVS, CDR2 FNYEAQ. CDR3 DNA: TGTGCCAGCAGCGGGCGGGGGACCGGGGAGCTGTTTTTT. The encoded protein is CASSGRGTGELFF.

The rearrangement uses TRBV13 and TRBJ2-1, with D maybe TRBD2 (6 bases). Trimming cost V 3 bases and J 5 bases, with 14 bases left between them. The CDR3 is 15 residues long. CDR1 is PRHDT and CDR2 is FYEKMQ in the germline V gene (reference sequence). CDR3 DNA: TGTGCCAGCAGCTTCGGAGGGACTGGAGACAATGAGCAGTTCTTC. It codes for CASSFGGTGDNEQFF.

This clonotype occurred once. The chain combines TRBV3-1 with TRBJ1-2; TRBD1 aligns across 7 bases. The germline CDR1 and CDR2 sequences are LGHDT and YNNKEL (reference sequence). The J segment lost 4 bases and the V segment lost 3 bases, leaving 14 bases of the junction unmatched. The CDR3 runs 17 residues. CDR3 sequence: CASSHTPSRGSGYGYTF. The CDR3 DNA reads as TGTGCCAGCAGCCACACACCGAGCAGGGGGTCGGGCTATGGCTACACCTTC.

The V and J genes are TRBV29-1 and TRBJ1-2, with a tentative D call TRBD1 (5 bases). The CDR3 loop spans 13 amino acids. Germline CDR1 and CDR2: SQVTM and ANQGSEA. V lost 5 bases, J lost 7 bases, and 17 bases lay in between. This CDR3 is CSVRAGTGIGYTF. In DNA, the CDR3 is TGCAGCGTTAGAGCCGGGACGGGAATTGGCTACACCTTC.

This clonotype was counted many times. This chain uses TRBV4-1 with TRBJ1-4; TRBD1 matches 7 bases. V was pared by 6 bases and J by 7 bases, with 23 bases of the junction left unmatched. The CDR3 totals 19 residues. The germline V gene encodes CDR1 MGHRA and CDR2 YSYEKL. CDR3 DNA sequence: TGCGCCAGCAGGGGGCCCCGGGACAGACGTTTCCTGGACCTTGAAAAACTGTTTTTT. Translating gives CASRGPRDRRFLDLEKLFF.

In this sample, this clonotype turned up a few times. The junction departs from germline at one end; a sequencing error may be responsible. The rearrangement joins TRBV6-1 to TRBJ2-7, with 8 bases aligning to TRBD1. This CDR3 is 14 amino acids long. Germline values: CDR1 MNHNS, CDR2 SASEGT. The CDR3 loop reads CASSRPGQDYEQYF. In DNA, the CDR3 is TGTGCCAGCAGTCGGCCGGGACAGGATTACGAGCAGTACTTT.

The sample holds a few counts of this clonotype. The genes are TRBV14 and TRBJ2-7, with D perhaps matching TRBD2 (6 bases). Trimming shortened V by 2 bases and J by 8 bases, and 19 bases separated the two germline ends. The CDR3 covers 15 residues. Per the germline V gene, CDR1 is SGHDN and CDR2 is FVKESK. CDR3 DNA: TGTGCCAGCAGCCAACCGGGGGACCTCTTCTCTAAGCAGTACTTC. Translation: CASSQPGDLFSKQYF. Using reference TRBV14 and TRBJ2-7 for the parts outside the CDR3, the full variable domain is EAGVTQFPSHSVIEKGQTVTLRCDPISGHDNLYWYRRVMGKEIKFLLHFVKESKQDESGMPNNRFLAERTGGTYSTLKVQPAELEDSGVYFCASSQPGDLFSKQYFGPGTRLTVT.

The chain links TRBV7-6 to TRBJ1-1; perhaps TRBD1 as D (6 bases). This CDR3 is built from 16 residues. Trimming removed 1 base at V and 3 bases at J, with 15 bases between. Germline V lookup: CDR1 SGHVS, CDR2 FNYEAQ. CDR3 amino acids: CASSLEKGGVDTEAFF. The CDR3 DNA reads as TGTGCCAGCAGCTTAGAAAAAGGGGGGGTGGACACTGAAGCTTTCTTT.

This chain joins TRBV19 and TRBJ2-7, with 7 bases aligning to TRBD1. Germline V gene sequence: CDR1 LNHDA, CDR2 SQIVND (reference sequence). This CDR3 comprises 17 residues. Trimming at V came to 5 bases and at J to 4 bases, leaving 17 bases not matched to a gene. CDR3 coding DNA: TGTGCCAGTAGTCCGGACTTTATAACTCAGGGGGTTTACGAGCAGTACTTC. Its protein is CASSPDFITQGVYEQYF.

The rearrangement uses TRBV5-4 and TRBJ1-1; D is possibly TRBD1 (6 bases). V lost 5 bases, J lost 0 bases, and 14 bases lay in between. Germline V CDR1 and CDR2: SGHNT, YYREEE (reference sequence). The CDR3 runs to 15 residues. In DNA form, the CDR3 reads TGTGCCAGCAGGGACAGTCTAAAGATGAACACTGAAGCTTTCTTT. It is translated as CASRDSLKMNTEAFF.

The chain links TRBV6-1 to TRBJ2-7; a weak D match, TRBD2 (5 bases). The CDR3 spans 13 residues. Trimming left V 4 bases short and J 3 bases short, with 10 bases between. Germline-derived CDR1 and CDR2 are MNHNS and SASEGT. CDR3 DNA sequence: TGTGCCAGCAGTGCCGACCGGGACTACGAGCAGTACGTC. As protein: CASSADRDYEQYV.